Shown below are 22 T cell receptor beta chains from a single sample sequenced in a study of cytomegalovirus exposure and HLA in healthy donors. Vbeta (60) and Jbeta (13) primers were used in the PCR. The method was immunoSEQ multiplex PCR; TCRdb's version includes in-frame clones alone and lacks a portion of them. The table records around 95,000 clones, 80% to 90% of them present only once. The specimen was PBMCs. All receptors derive from a man between 25 and 39 years old in good health and CMV-seropositive.

The chain uses TRBV5-6 and TRBJ1-2, with D maybe TRBD1 (5 bases). The germline V and J ends were trimmed by 0 bases and 4 bases, with 10 bases remaining between them. This CDR3 comprises 14 residues. The germline CDR1 and CDR2 sequences are SGHDT and YYEEEE. Here the CDR3 reads CASSLVQGAYGYTF. The CDR3, as DNA: TGTGCCAGCAGCTTGGTTCAGGGTGCCTATGGCTACACCTTC.

This clone was seen more than once but under ten times. The V gene is TRBV29-1, the J gene TRBJ1-1, with 9 bases fitting TRBD1. The CDR3 runs 13 residues. The germline gives CDR1 SQVTM, CDR2 ANQGSEA. V shed 5 bases, J shed 5 bases, and the junction held 6 bases outside the gene matches. The CDR3 DNA reads TGCAGCGTTTTACAGGGGGCAGGAACTGAAGCTTTCTTT. It specifies CSVLQGAGTEAFF.

The gene calls are TRBV18 and TRBJ2-3, with 13 bases fitting TRBD2. The V segment lost 3 bases and the J segment 4 bases; nucleotides outside the gene matches: 7. The CDR3 extends over 17 amino acids. Germline V lookup: CDR1 KGHSH, CDR2 LQKENI. The CDR3 DNA follows: TGTGCCAGCTCACCCCGGACTAGCGGGAGATTCCCAGATACGCAGTATTTT. This gives the protein CASSPRTSGRFPDTQYF.

The gene calls are TRBV6-6 and TRBJ1-6, with D unclear. Trimming stripped 6 bases from V and 10 bases from J, with 16 bases between. Looked up from germline, CDR1 is MNHNY and CDR2 is SVGAGI (reference sequence). The CDR3 runs to 14 residues. The CDR3 sequence is CASSFGRAESPLHF. CDR3 DNA sequence: TGTGCCAGCAGCTTCGGGAGGGCGGAATCACCCCTCCACTTT.

J is TRBJ2-6 and V is TRBV10-3, with D possibly TRBD1 on 5 matching bases. The CDR3 runs to 16 residues. The V and J ends lost 4 bases and 0 bases respectively, with 10 bases between them. In germline, CDR1 is ENHRY, CDR2 SYGVKD. CDR3 sequence: CAISGEQASGANVLTF. The CDR3 bases are TGTGCCATCAGTGGAGAACAGGCCTCTGGGGCCAACGTCCTGACTTTC.

The chain carries TRBV11-3 and TRBJ2-7, with a weak D call TRBD2 (6 bases). Germline lookup yields CDR1 SGHNT and CDR2 YENEEA. This CDR3 region has 14 residues. V lost 6 bases and J lost 4, with 16 bases in between. The CDR3 bases are TGTGCCAGCAGTTCTCGGGACTTACCATACGAGCAGTACTTC. Translated: CASSSRDLPYEQYF.

The CDR3 sequence is CASSTRTEAFF. The CDR3, as DNA: TGTGCCAGTAGTACCCGCACTGAAGCTTTCTTT. This chain uses TRBV19 with TRBJ1-1; D is unclear. Trimming took off 4 bases at V and 4 bases at J, with 4 bases between the two ends. The CDR3 runs to 11 residues. Germline CDR1 is LNHDA and CDR2 is SQIVND (reference sequence).

The chain couples TRBV28 to TRBJ2-5, with 7 nucleotides matching TRBD1. The CDR3 covers 16 residues. The V gene's germline CDR1 is MDHEN and CDR2 SYDVKM. The V and J ends lost 2 bases and 2 bases, in that order; junction bases with no gene match: 8. CDR3 nucleotides: TGTGCCAGCAGTTTAGCCTTTTTGACAGGGCAAGAGACCCAGTACTTC. It is translated as CASSLAFLTGQETQYF.

The rearrangement links TRBV18 to TRBJ1-1; tentative D call: TRBD1 (6 bases). CDR3 length: 11 amino acids. Germline-derived CDR1 and CDR2 are KGHSH and LQKENI. Trimming removed 8 bases at V and 4 bases at J, with 8 bases between. CDR3 amino acids: CASEQGTEAFF. The DNA for the CDR3 is TGTGCCAGCGAACAGGGCACTGAAGCTTTCTTT.

V is TRBV18 and J is TRBJ1-5; 9 nucleotides agree with TRBD1. The CDR3 is made up of 14 amino acids. Germline V gene sequence: CDR1 KGHSH, CDR2 LQKENI. V shed 5 bases and J 4 bases; nucleotides not matched to a gene: 3. CDR3 DNA sequence: TGTGCCAGCTCAGGACAGGGGACAAATCAGCCCCAGCATTTT. It yields the protein CASSGQGTNQPQHF.

This clone was counted between two and nine times. The chain links TRBV6-6 to TRBJ2-2; no clear D gene. This CDR3 comprises 16 residues. Trimming took off 2 bases at V and 5 bases at J, with 15 bases between the two ends. Looked up from germline, CDR1 is MNHNY and CDR2 is SVGAGI (reference sequence). DNA for the CDR3: TGTGCCAGCAGTTACGGTGGAACGGGTAGAACCGGGGAGCTGTTTTTT. Translating gives CASSYGGTGRTGELFF.

The chain has TRBV2 and TRBJ2-2; 7 bases are a match to TRBD1. The CDR3 extends over 13 amino acids. Per the germline V gene, CDR1 is SNHLY and CDR2 is FYNNEI. V lost 5 bases and J lost 4; bases outside the gene matches: 1. CDR3 region: CASSRQGTGELFF. The CDR3 DNA follows: TGTGCCAGCAGTAGACAGGGCACCGGGGAGCTGTTTTTT.

The chain couples TRBV6-1 to TRBJ1-5; 7 bases line up with TRBD1. The CDR3 has 14 residues. V lost 7 bases, J lost 2 bases, and 5 bases stayed unmatched. CDR1 is MNHNS, CDR2 SASEGT, per germline. In DNA form, the CDR3 reads TGTGCCAGCATCTTAGACAGGGGCAATCAGCCCCAGCATTTT. It codes for CASILDRGNQPQHF.

CDR3 DNA sequence: TGCGCCAGCAGCCAACTACTTGAGGGCGCTGAAGCTTTCTTT. It translates to CASSQLLEGAEAFF. The chain is built from TRBV4-3 and TRBJ1-1; D is unclear. CDR1 LGHNA and CDR2 YSLEER come from the germline V gene. This CDR3 has 14 amino acids. V shed 2 bases and J shed 6 bases, with 13 bases lying between them.

The chain is built from TRBV30 and TRBJ2-1; a possible D gene is TRBD1 (5 bases). This CDR3 has 14 amino acids. V lost 3 bases and J 4 bases, leaving 13 bases between the germline ends. The V gene's germline CDR1 is GTSNPN and CDR2 SVGIG (reference sequence). The CDR3 region is CAWSLADMYNEQFF. DNA for the CDR3: TGTGCCTGGAGCTTGGCGGACATGTACAATGAGCAGTTCTTC.

CDR3 sequence (DNA): TGTGCCAGCAGTTTTGGGACTAGCACCTACGAGCAGTACTTC. It encodes CASSFGTSTYEQYF. The chain carries TRBV28 and TRBJ2-7; 9 bases are a match to TRBD2. The trim removed 3 bases at V and 2 bases at J, leaving 2 bases unmatched. The germline V gene has CDR1 MDHEN and CDR2 SYDVKM. The CDR3 runs to 14 residues. Full variable domain (rest looked up from reference TRBV28 and TRBJ2-7): DVKVTQSSRYLVKRTGEKVFLECVQDMDHENMFWYRQDPGLGLRLIYFSYDVKMKEKGDIPEGYSVSREKKERFSLILESASTNQTSMYLCASSFGTSTYEQYFGPGTRLTVT.

This clone was recorded once. The junction departs from germline at one end; a sequencing error may be responsible. V and J are TRBV27 and TRBJ1-6; no clear D. This CDR3 has 14 residues. Germline-derived CDR1 and CDR2 are MNHEY and SMNVEV (reference sequence). In DNA, the CDR3 is TGTGCCAGCGGTTTAGGGCTTTTCGGTTCACCCCTCCACTTT. Translating gives CASGLGLFGSPLHF.

V gene TRBV19 combines with J gene TRBJ2-1; 8 bases align to TRBD2. CDR1 is LNHDA and CDR2 is SQIVND in the germline V gene (reference sequence). The CDR3 has 15 residues. The junction had 10 bases not matched to a gene; V was cut back by 8 bases and J by 4 bases. DNA of the CDR3: TGTGCCAGTGGGAGCGGGAGCGGGAGATACAATGAGCAGTTCTTC. This encodes CASGSGSGRYNEQFF.

This rearrangement joins TRBV7-2 to TRBJ2-1; no clear D gene. The CDR3 runs to 10 residues. Germline loops: CDR1 SGHTA, CDR2 FQGNSA. The ends were cut back, 7 bases at V and 6 bases at J, with 4 bases in the middle. The CDR3 reads CASTVNEQFF. The CDR3 DNA follows: TGTGCCAGCACCGTCAATGAGCAGTTCTTC.

V is TRBV18 and J is TRBJ2-5, with TRBD1 as a possible D gene (6 bases). The V end was cut by 0 bases, the J end by 2 bases, with 7 bases between. Germline loops: CDR1 KGHSH, CDR2 LQKENI. The CDR3 totals 14 residues. CDR3 protein: CASSPPDRQETQYF. The DNA of the CDR3 is TGTGCCAGCTCACCACCGGACAGACAAGAGACCCAGTACTTC.

V gene TRBV7-2 combines with J gene TRBJ1-2; D is ambiguous. V lost 3 bases and J 4 bases, leaving 9 bases between the germline ends. Germline V gene data show CDR1 as SGHTA and CDR2 as FQGNSA. The CDR3 sequence is 13 residues long. The CDR3 nucleotides are TGTGCCAGCAGCTTTGACACAACCTATGGCTACACCTTC. Translated, it gives CASSFDTTYGYTF.

The chain combines TRBV28 with TRBJ2-7; D remains ambiguous. There are 13 residues in the CDR3. V was pared by 7 bases and J by 2 bases, with 12 bases between. The germline V gene has CDR1 MDHEN and CDR2 SYDVKM. DNA for the CDR3: TGTGCCAGCACCGCTCAACTCACCTACGAGCAGTACTTC. Protein product: CASTAQLTYEQYF.